Following are 8 T cell receptor beta chains from one sample sequenced in a study of OX40 agonist ivuxolimab in advanced cancers. Assay used: immunoSEQ multiplex PCR; TCRdb lists only in-frame clones, some missing. The sample carries some 39,000 clones, around 89% recorded once. The sequences come from CD4+ or CD8+ T cells sorted from blood, collected in a trial of the OX40 agonist ivuxolimab. The receptor set was obtained from an adult with an advanced solid tumor such as melanoma, head and neck, liver or kidney cancer.

The V gene is TRBV28, the J gene TRBJ2-3, with D uncertain. Germline V gene data show CDR1 as MDHEN and CDR2 as SYDVKM. The CDR3 is 11 residues long. V was cut by 6 bases and J by 5 bases, with 6 bases left in between. For the CDR3, the DNA is TGTGCCAGCAGCCCATTAGATACGCAGTATTTT. Translating gives CASSPLDTQYF. The variable domain in full, with the rest retrieved from reference TRBV28 and TRBJ2-3, is DVKVTQSSRYLVKRTGEKVFLECVQDMDHENMFWYRQDPGLGLRLIYFSYDVKMKEKGDIPEGYSVSREKKERFSLILESASTNQTSMYLCASSPLDTQYFGPGTRLTVL.

This sequence joins TRBV10-3 and TRBJ2-2; D not resolved. The germline V and J ends were trimmed by 6 bases and 3 bases, with 11 bases remaining between them. Germline V lookup: CDR1 ENHRY, CDR2 SYGVKD. The CDR3 has 14 amino acids. For the CDR3, the DNA is TGTGCCATCAGAGGCATTTCGGACACCGGGGAGCTGTTTTTT. Its protein product is CAIRGISDTGELFF.

The gene calls are TRBV10-3 and TRBJ2-1; 9 bases match TRBD2. After removal of 2 bases from V and 1 base from J, the junction contained 0 bases not matched to a gene. CDR1 is ENHRY, CDR2 SYGVKD, per germline. The length of the CDR3 is 15 residues. CDR3 residues: CAISEAGGSYNEQFF. The CDR3 coding sequence is TGTGCCATCAGTGAGGCGGGAGGGTCCTACAATGAGCAGTTCTTC.

This rearrangement joins TRBV7-2 to TRBJ2-4, with 8 bases lining up with TRBD1. V lost 3 bases, J lost 7 bases, and 2 bases stayed unmatched. Germline V gene data show CDR1 as SGHTA and CDR2 as FQGNSA. The length of the CDR3 is 13 residues. CDR3 in amino acids: CASSFRQGNIQYF. For the CDR3, the DNA is TGTGCCAGCAGCTTCCGACAGGGGAACATTCAGTACTTC.

The chain recombines TRBV6-6 with TRBJ1-5; D unresolved. Trimming left V 2 bases short and J 6 bases short, with 8 bases between. The CDR3 has 13 residues. Germline values: CDR1 MNHNY, CDR2 SVGAGI (reference sequence). CDR3 coding DNA: TGTGCCAGCAGTTACGGAGGTATTCAGCCCCAGCATTTT. Residues: CASSYGGIQPQHF.

The chain recombines TRBV6-5 with TRBJ2-7; 8 bases are shared with TRBD2. The CDR3 contains 15 residues. Germline CDR1 and CDR2: MNHEY and SVGAGI. V lost 6 bases and J lost 3; bases outside the gene matches: 10. CDR3 bases: TGTGCCAGCAGCCGACGGGGGGGGGTCTTCTACGAGCAGTACTTC. Amino acid sequence: CASSRRGGVFYEQYF.

In its sample, this clone was seen once. The rearrangement joins TRBV6-1 to TRBJ2-7; D possibly corresponds to TRBD2 (6 bases). V was cut by 7 bases and J by 3 bases, with 10 bases left in between. The CDR3 has 12 amino acids. Germline assignment: CDR1 MNHNS and CDR2 SASEGT. DNA of the CDR3: TGTGCCAGCATCTCGGGGGTCTACGAGCAGTACTTC. It specifies CASISGVYEQYF.

CDR3 coding DNA: TGCGCCAGCAGTGAACAGGGGGTGATCAATCAGCCCCAGCATTTT. Protein sequence: CASSEQGVINQPQHF. This chain uses TRBV5-1 with TRBJ1-5; 8 bases are shared with TRBD1. Germline CDR1 is SGHRS and CDR2 is YFSETQ. The CDR3 is 15 amino acids. V shed 5 bases and J 3 bases; nucleotides not matched to a gene: 7.